The 13 T cell receptor beta chains in this list originate from one sample, sequenced in a study of blood T cells in healthy people across ages. Alongside a J-beta primer mix, a sample-barcoded 5' primer served in a second PCR lasting roughly 6 to 11 cycles. TCRdb used MiXCR to reprocess the 5' RACE reads, holding one entry per CDR3 protein. The sample gives hundreds of thousands of distinct CDR3 sequences, roughly 40% of which show up once; 10% to 15% is in the top ten. The sample consisted of blood. These receptors were obtained from a man aged 18 to 35 in good health.

In its sample, this clonotype was seen a few times. The CDR3 DNA follows: TGTGCCAGCACCCCTCCCACTACGGGAGAGACCCAGTACTTC. Its protein is CASTPPTTGETQYF. The V and J genes are TRBV6-5 and TRBJ2-5; D remains ambiguous. V lost 7 bases to trimming and J lost 4 bases, with 16 bases between them. In germline, CDR1 is MNHEY, CDR2 SVGAGI. The CDR3 consists of 14 residues.

This clonotype has just a few counts. The gene calls are TRBV30 and TRBJ1-1; D gene unclear. The germline V and J ends were trimmed by 2 bases and 2 bases, with 12 bases remaining between them. CDR3 length: 14 amino acids. In germline, CDR1 is GTSNPN, CDR2 SVGIG (reference sequence). The CDR3 DNA is TGTGCCTGGAGTACCGGGCCGATAAACACTGAAGCTTTCTTT. Its protein product is CAWSTGPINTEAFF.

This clonotype was recorded at least ten times. V is TRBV2 and J is TRBJ2-7, with D unclear. V dropped 0 bases and J dropped 4 bases, with 7 bases sitting between them. The CDR3 covers 13 residues. Per the germline V gene, CDR1 is SNHLY and CDR2 is FYNNEI. Here the CDR3 reads CASSEALGYEQYF. CDR3 DNA sequence: TGTGCCAGCAGTGAAGCGCTAGGTTACGAGCAGTACTTC.

This chain links TRBV3-1 with TRBJ2-7; 11 bases are shared with TRBD2. This CDR3 spans 14 amino acids. Germline V lookup: CDR1 LGHDT, CDR2 YNNKEL (reference sequence). V shed 6 bases and J 4 bases; nucleotides not matched to a gene: 5. Written as DNA, the CDR3 is TGTGCCAGCAGTCGACTAGCGGGGCGGTACGAGCAGTACTTC. This sequence encodes CASSRLAGRYEQYF.

Regarding this clonotype: This clone may be a read error of a much larger clone one base away. The chain carries TRBV20-1 and TRBJ2-7; no definite D call. The CDR3 runs 13 residues. The germline V gene encodes CDR1 DFQATT and CDR2 SNEGSKA (reference sequence). Trimming took off 3 bases at V and 7 bases at J, with 16 bases between the two ends. CDR3 sequence reads: CSARKGGYNEQYF. In nucleotides, the CDR3 is TGCAGTGCTAGGAAGGGTGGCTACAATGAGCAGTACTTC.

For this clonotype: Being one base from a much bigger clone, this may be a read error. The chain links TRBV12-3 or TRBV12-4 to TRBJ2-4; no clear D gene. The CDR3 is made up of 12 amino acids. V was trimmed by 6 bases and J by 13 bases, leaving 16 bases between them. This CDR3 reads CASSYDVRKQYF. CDR3 coding DNA: TGTGCCAGCAGCTATGACGTTCGGAAGCAGTACTTC.

This clonotype was seen a handful of times. J is TRBJ2-1 and V is TRBV5-1; 10 bases are shared with TRBD2. This CDR3 comprises 17 residues. Germline V gene lookup returns CDR1 SGHRS and CDR2 YFSETQ. Trimming cost V 4 bases and J 0 bases; bases outside gene matches: 7. Written as DNA, the CDR3 is TGCGCCAGCAGCCAGTTAGCGGGGGGCAGCTCCTACAATGAGCAGTTCTTC. Its translation: CASSQLAGGSSYNEQFF. Full variable domain (outside the CDR3, taken from reference TRBV5-1 and TRBJ2-1): KAGVTQTPRYLIKTRGQQVTLSCSPISGHRSVSWYQQTPGQGLQFLFEYFSETQRNKGNFPGRFSGRQFSNSRSEMNVSTLELGDSALYLCASSQLAGGSSYNEQFFGPGTRLTVL.

This chain links TRBV4-3 with TRBJ1-1; the D gene is possibly TRBD1 (5 bases). The CDR3 spans 12 residues. The V gene lost 3 bases and the J gene lost 6 bases, with 8 bases spanning the gap. Germline values: CDR1 LGHNA, CDR2 YSLEER. CDR3 in DNA: TGCGCCAGCAGCCAGGGGGGGTCTGAAGCTTTCTTT. Amino acid sequence: CASSQGGSEAFF.

J is TRBJ2-3 and V is TRBV7-2, with D hard to call. Germline CDR1 SGHTA, CDR2 FQGNSA. Trimming cost V 3 bases and J 1 base, with 11 bases left between them. The length of the CDR3 is 15 residues. The CDR3 is CASSLASFGTDTQYF. As DNA, the CDR3 is TGTGCCAGCAGCTTGGCCAGTTTCGGCACAGATACGCAGTATTTT.

The gene calls are TRBV12-3 or TRBV12-4 and TRBJ2-5; TRBD2 matches 8 bases. The CDR3 is made up of 17 amino acids. Trimming cost V 6 bases and J 3 bases; bases outside gene matches: 15. The CDR3 region is CASSYALRRGAKETQYF. The CDR3 nucleotides read TGTGCCAGCAGCTACGCCCTTCGGCGGGGGGCCAAAGAGACCCAGTACTTC.

This chain uses TRBV5-6 with TRBJ2-3; D gene ambiguous. The CDR3 is 13 amino acids. From germline, CDR1 is SGHDT and CDR2 YYEEEE. Trimming cost V 7 bases and J 2 bases, with 11 bases left between them. CDR3 nucleotide sequence: TGTGCCAGCGTCCCCTGGAACACAGATACGCAGTATTTT. This codes for CASVPWNTDTQYF.

This clonotype appeared a few times. The V and J genes are TRBV5-1 and TRBJ2-3; weak D call: TRBD1 (5 bases). Germline assignment: CDR1 SGHRS and CDR2 YFSETQ. Trimming took off 8 bases at V and 6 bases at J, with 22 bases between the two ends. The CDR3 is 15 amino acids. The CDR3 coding sequence is TGCGCCAGTACCGGTGACAGAGCCTTTTTGGATACGCAGTATTTT. Protein product: CASTGDRAFLDTQYF.

The chain combines TRBV24-1 with TRBJ1-5, with D uncertain. Trimming cost V 1 base and J 0 bases, with 3 bases left between them. This CDR3 has 14 amino acids. The germline V gene encodes CDR1 KGHDR and CDR2 SFDVKD. The CDR3 DNA reads TGTGCCACCAGTGATTTAGATAGCAATCAGCCCCAGCATTTT. Its translation: CATSDLDSNQPQHF.